This T cell receptor (beta chain) was profiled in a study of cytomegalovirus exposure and HLA in healthy donors. Background on the study: Unique TCRs from HLA-typed donors, approximately 80 million of them, were held in an early data release.

Regarding the study as a whole: An analysis done earlier found most TCR beta V segments productive about 90% or about 30% of the time.

Worth noting for this clone: The target antigen is unknown.

The CDR3 is 14 residues long. Trimming left V 8 bases short and J 10 bases short, with 20 bases between. Germline V gene data show CDR1 as MNHEY and CDR2 as SVGAGI. 60 Vbeta and 13 Jbeta primers were used in PCR. Measured with immunoSEQ multiplex PCR; TCRdb has only the in-frame clones, and not every one. The table has 75,000 to 100,000 clones, about four fifths seen once. Input material: PBMCs. This TCR was sampled from a man between 18 and 29 years old in good health and CMV-seropositive. The chain carries TRBV6-5 and TRBJ1-4; possibly TRBD1 for D (5 bases). This CDR3 is CASRSSGGTGKLFF. The CDR3 DNA follows: TGTGCCAGCCGCTCTTCCGGGGGGACGGGAAAACTGTTTTTT.